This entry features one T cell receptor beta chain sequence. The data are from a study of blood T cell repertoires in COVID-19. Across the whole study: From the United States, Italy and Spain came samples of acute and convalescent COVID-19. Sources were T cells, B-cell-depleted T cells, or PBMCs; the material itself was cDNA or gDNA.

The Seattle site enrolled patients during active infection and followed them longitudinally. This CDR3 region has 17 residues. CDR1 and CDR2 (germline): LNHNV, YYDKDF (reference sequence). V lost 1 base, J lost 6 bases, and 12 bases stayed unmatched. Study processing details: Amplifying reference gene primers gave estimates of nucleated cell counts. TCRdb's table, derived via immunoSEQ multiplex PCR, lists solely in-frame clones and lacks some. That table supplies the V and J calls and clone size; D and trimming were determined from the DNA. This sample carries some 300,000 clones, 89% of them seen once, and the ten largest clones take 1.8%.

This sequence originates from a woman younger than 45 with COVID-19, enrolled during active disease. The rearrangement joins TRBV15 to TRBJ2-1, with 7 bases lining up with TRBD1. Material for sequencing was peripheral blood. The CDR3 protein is CATSRVPGQRGGNEQFF. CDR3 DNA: TGTGCCACCAGCAGAGTCCCGGGACAGAGAGGAGGCAATGAGCAGTTCTTC.